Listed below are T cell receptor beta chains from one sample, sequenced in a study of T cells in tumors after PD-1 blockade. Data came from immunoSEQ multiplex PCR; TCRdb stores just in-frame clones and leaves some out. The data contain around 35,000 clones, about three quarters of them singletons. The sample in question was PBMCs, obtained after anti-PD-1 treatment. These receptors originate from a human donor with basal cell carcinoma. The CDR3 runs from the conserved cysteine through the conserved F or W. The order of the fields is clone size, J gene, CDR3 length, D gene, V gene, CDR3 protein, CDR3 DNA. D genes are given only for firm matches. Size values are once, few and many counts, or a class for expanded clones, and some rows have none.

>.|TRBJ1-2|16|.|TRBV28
CASSPRTDLLNYGYTF
TGTGCCAGCAGTCCGCGGACAGACCTCCTTAACTATGGCTACACCTTC
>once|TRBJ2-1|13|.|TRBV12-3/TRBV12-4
CASKGLGTGEQFF
TGTGCCAGCAAAGGACTGGGAACGGGCGAGCAGTTCTTC
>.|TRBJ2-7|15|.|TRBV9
CASSPEGGLPYEQYF
TGTGCCAGCAGCCCCGAGGGGGGGCTCCCCTACGAGCAGTACTTC
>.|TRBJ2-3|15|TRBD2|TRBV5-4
CASSPTSGGANTQYF
TGTGCCAGCAGCCCGACTAGCGGGGGGGCTAATACGCAGTATTTT
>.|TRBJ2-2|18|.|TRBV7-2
CASSLGLLRTRNTGELFF
TGTGCCAGCAGCTTAGGCCTCCTTCGGACTCGTAACACCGGGGAGCTGTTTTTT
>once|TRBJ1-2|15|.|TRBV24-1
CATSDSGRSNYGYTF
TGTGCCACCAGTGATTCGGGACGGTCAAACTATGGCTACACCTTC
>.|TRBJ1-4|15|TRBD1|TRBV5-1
CASSFGTGDNEKLFF
TGCGCCAGCAGCTTCGGGACAGGGGATAATGAAAAACTGTTTTTT
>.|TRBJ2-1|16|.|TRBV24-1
CATSDFTTGTYNEQFF
TGTGCCACCAGTGATTTTACTACAGGGACGTACAATGAGCAGTTCTTC
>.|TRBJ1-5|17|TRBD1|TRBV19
CASRDDRGPSSNQPQHF
TGTGCCAGTAGAGACGACAGGGGGCCATCTAGCAATCAGCCCCAGCATTTT
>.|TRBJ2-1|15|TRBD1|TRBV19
CASSIGDRAYNEQFF
TGTGCCAGTAGTATCGGGGACAGGGCCTACAATGAGCAGTTCTTC
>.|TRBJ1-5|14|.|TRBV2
CASIAVRGHQPQHF
TGTGCCAGCATAGCCGTCAGGGGACATCAGCCCCAGCATTTT
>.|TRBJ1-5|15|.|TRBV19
CASHDRDSGYQPQHF
TGTGCCAGCCATGATCGGGACTCAGGTTATCAGCCCCAGCATTTT
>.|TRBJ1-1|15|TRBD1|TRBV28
CASSSNRGAYLEAFF
TGTGCCAGCAGCTCAAACAGGGGCGCCTATTTGGAAGCTTTCTTT
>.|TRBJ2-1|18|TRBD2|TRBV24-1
CATSDPGTSGSRHNEQFF
TGTGCCACCAGTGACCCCGGGACTAGCGGGAGTCGACACAATGAGCAGTTCTTC
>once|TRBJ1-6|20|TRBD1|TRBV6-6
CASSQRPGQGAGSYNSPLHF
TGTGCCAGCAGCCAACGACCGGGACAGGGGGCCGGGTCCTATAATTCACCCCTCCACTTT
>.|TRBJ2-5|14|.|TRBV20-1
CSASDQSYQETQYF
TGCAGTGCTAGTGACCAGAGTTACCAAGAGACCCAGTACTTC
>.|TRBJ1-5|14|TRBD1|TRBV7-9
CASSLGQADQPQHF
TGTGCCAGCAGCTTGGGACAGGCGGACCAGCCCCAGCATTTT
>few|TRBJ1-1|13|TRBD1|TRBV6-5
CASTRQGGTEAFF
TGTGCCAGCACTAGACAGGGGGGCACTGAAGCTTTCTTT
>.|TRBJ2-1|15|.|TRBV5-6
CASSFLEGSYNEQFF
TGTGCCAGCAGCTTTCTGGAGGGGTCCTACAATGAGCAGTTCTTC
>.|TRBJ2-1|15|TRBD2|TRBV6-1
CASSPREGRINEQFF
TGTGCCAGCTCTCCCCGGGAGGGCCGAATCAATGAGCAGTTCTTC
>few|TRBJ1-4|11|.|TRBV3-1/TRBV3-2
CASSQGTKLFF
TGTGCCAGCAGCCAAGGGACAAAACTGTTTTTT
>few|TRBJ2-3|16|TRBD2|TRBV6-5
CASSYSLAGGTDTQYF
TGTGCCAGCAGTTACTCTTTAGCGGGAGGCACAGATACGCAGTATTTT
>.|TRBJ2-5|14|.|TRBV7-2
CASSPTGPRETQYF
TGTGCCAGCAGCCCTACAGGGCCCCGAGAGACCCAGTACTTC
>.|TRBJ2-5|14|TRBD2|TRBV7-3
CASSSGLVGETQYF
TGTGCCAGCAGCTCGGGACTAGTTGGGGAGACCCAGTACTTC
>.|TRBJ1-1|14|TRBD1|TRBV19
CASSTTGASPEAFF
TGTGCCAGTAGTACGACAGGGGCGTCACCTGAAGCTTTCTTT
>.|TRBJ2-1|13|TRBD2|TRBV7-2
CASSRPGGGEQFF
TGTGCCAGCAGCCGCCCGGGCGGGGGTGAGCAGTTCTTC
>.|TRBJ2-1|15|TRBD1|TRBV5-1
CASSPRDRDNNEQFF
TGCGCCAGCAGCCCCCGGGACAGGGACAACAATGAGCAGTTCTTC
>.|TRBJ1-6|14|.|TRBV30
CAWSFWQGDSPLHF
TGTGCCTGGAGTTTTTGGCAGGGTGATTCACCCCTCCACTTT
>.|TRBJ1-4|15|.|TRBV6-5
CASSPGGEGPKKLFF
TGTGCCAGCAGTCCGGGGGGGGAGGGACCAAAAAAACTGTTTTTT
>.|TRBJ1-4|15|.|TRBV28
CASSLRGATNEKLFF
TGTGCCAGCAGTTTAAGAGGGGCAACTAATGAAAAACTGTTTTTT
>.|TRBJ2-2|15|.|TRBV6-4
CASSRDWGNTGELFF
TGTGCCAGCAGTAGGGACTGGGGGAACACCGGGGAGCTGTTTTTT
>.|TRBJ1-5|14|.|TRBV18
CASSRANQDQPQHF
TGTGCCAGCTCACGGGCCAACCAAGACCAGCCCCAGCATTTT
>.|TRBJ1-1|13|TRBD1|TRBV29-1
CSVDRGTNTEAFF
TGCAGCGTCGACAGGGGAACGAACACTGAAGCTTTCTTT
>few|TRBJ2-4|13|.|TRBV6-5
CASSPDTRNIQYF
TGTGCCAGCAGCCCGGACACCCGAAACATTCAGTACTTC
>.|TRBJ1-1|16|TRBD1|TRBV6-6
CASSRLRDRGLTEAFF
TGTGCCAGCAGTCGACTCCGGGACAGGGGGCTCACTGAAGCTTTCTTT
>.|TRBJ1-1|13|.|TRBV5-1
CASSWDGNTEAFF
TGCGCCAGCAGCTGGGACGGTAACACTGAAGCTTTCTTT
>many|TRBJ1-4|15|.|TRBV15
CATSRAGALNEKLFF
TGTGCCACCAGCAGAGCGGGGGCGCTTAATGAAAAACTGTTTTTT
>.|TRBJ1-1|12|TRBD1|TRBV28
CASSSADRGAFF
TGTGCCAGCAGTTCGGCGGACAGGGGCGCTTTCTTT
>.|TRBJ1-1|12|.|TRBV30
CALLAGATEAFF
TGTGCCCTTCTGGCAGGGGCGACTGAAGCTTTCTTT
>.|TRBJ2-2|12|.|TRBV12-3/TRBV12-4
CASSFGAGELFF
.
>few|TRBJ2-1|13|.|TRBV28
CASSFGQYNEQFF
TGTGCCAGCAGTTTTGGTCAATACAATGAGCAGTTCTTC
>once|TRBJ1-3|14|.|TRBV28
CASSLAGRGNTIYF
TGTGCCAGCAGTTTGGCGGGCAGGGGAAACACCATATATTTT
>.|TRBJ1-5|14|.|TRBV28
CASTPSGNNQPQHF
TGTGCCAGCACCCCTTCCGGGAACAATCAGCCCCAGCATTTT
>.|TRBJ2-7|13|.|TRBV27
CASSLAGEYEQYF
TGTGCCAGCAGTTTGGCGGGCGAGTACGAGCAGTACTTC
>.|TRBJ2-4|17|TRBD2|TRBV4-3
CASSQGTSGAGGSIQYF
TGCGCCAGCAGCCAGGGGACTAGCGGGGCCGGGGGGAGCATTCAGTACTTC
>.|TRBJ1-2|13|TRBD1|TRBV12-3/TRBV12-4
CASSPGQVYGYTF
TGTGCCAGCAGTCCCGGACAGGTTTACGGCTACACCTTC